This is a list of T cell receptor beta chains from one sample in a study of blood T cell repertoires in COVID-19. Assay: immunoSEQ multiplex PCR; the TCRdb copy retains only in-frame clones and omits some. This sample has approximately 300,000 clones, with more than 75% found just once. The material sequenced was peripheral blood. The receptors stem from a man aged 45-60 years with active or convalescent COVID-19. Both conserved end residues are part of each CDR3. D genes are given only for firm matches. Rows give clone size only sometimes, using once, few, many, or a class for an expanded clone.

j_gene	v_gene	abundance	d_gene	CDR3aa	CDR3nt
TRBJ1-5	TRBV19	once	TRBD1	CASSIQGAHQPQHF	TGTGCCAGTAGTATACAGGGGGCCCATCAGCCCCAGCATTTT
TRBJ2-3	TRBV5-1	NA	TRBD2	CASSFRGGAADTQYF	TGCGCCAGCAGCTTCCGCGGGGGGGCCGCAGATACGCAGTATTTT
TRBJ2-1	TRBV28	NA	TRBD2	CASTDTRILAVYNEQFF	TGTGCCAGCACCGATACTAGGATACTAGCGGTTTACAATGAGCAGTTCTTC
TRBJ2-7	TRBV24-1	once	NA	CATSGGYGAYEQYF	TGTGCCACCAGTGGCGGTTACGGGGCCTACGAGCAGTACTTC
TRBJ2-5	TRBV9	once	TRBD2	CASSGGLAGLQETQYF	TGTGCCAGCAGCGGGGGACTAGCGGGCCTCCAAGAGACCCAGTACTTC
TRBJ1-1	TRBV27	NA	TRBD1	CASSRDRSAEAFF	TGTGCCAGCAGCCGGGACAGGTCCGCTGAAGCTTTCTTT
TRBJ1-6	TRBV7-2	NA	TRBD1	CASSFQGVVSPLHF	TGTGCCAGCAGCTTTCAGGGGGTAGTCTCACCCCTCCACTTT
TRBJ1-1	TRBV28	NA	TRBD1	CASSLTGTASEAFF	TGTGCCAGCAGTTTAACGGGGACAGCTTCTGAAGCTTTCTTT
TRBJ2-5	TRBV19	once	TRBD2	CASSILFRGDGETQYF	TGTGCCAGTAGTATCTTGTTTCGGGGGGACGGAGAGACCCAGTACTTC
TRBJ2-5	TRBV7-9	NA	NA	CASSPGLFREVETQYF	TGTGCCAGCAGCCCCGGACTGTTCAGGGAGGTGGAGACCCAGTACTTC
TRBJ2-3	TRBV3-1/TRBV3-2	NA	TRBD2	CASSVAGSTDTQYF	TGTGCCAGCAGCGTAGCGGGTAGCACAGATACGCAGTATTTT
TRBJ1-1	TRBV30	many	TRBD1	CAWTRGPQGPGENTEAFF	TGTGCCTGGACTAGGGGGCCGCAAGGACCCGGGGAGAACACTGAAGCTTTCTTT
TRBJ2-7	TRBV6-5	NA	TRBD2	CASSWGLATIPYEQYF	TGTGCCAGCAGTTGGGGACTAGCCACCATTCCCTACGAGCAGTACTTC
TRBJ1-1	TRBV7-2	NA	NA	CASSPLVGGYTEAFF	TGTGCCAGCAGCCCCCTGGTAGGAGGGTACACTGAAGCTTTCTTT
TRBJ2-2	TRBV7-9	NA	TRBD2	CASSRRLAANTGELFF	TGTGCCAGCAGTCGTCGACTAGCGGCGAACACCGGGGAGCTGTTTTTT
TRBJ2-2	TRBV28	once	TRBD2	CASSSSLAGVAGELFF	TGTGCCAGCAGTTCCTCTCTAGCGGGAGTCGCCGGGGAGCTGTTTTTT
TRBJ2-1	TRBV7-9	NA	TRBD2	CASSSRIGLAGNEQFF	TGTGCCAGCAGCTCCCGGATCGGACTAGCGGGAAATGAGCAGTTCTTC
TRBJ1-3	TRBV5-1	NA	TRBD1	CASGGGTAGNTIYF	TGCGCCAGCGGGGGCGGGACAGCTGGAAACACCATATATTTT
TRBJ1-3	TRBV18	NA	NA	CASSPGAQSNTIYF	TGTGCCAGCTCACCAGGGGCCCAGTCGAACACCATATATTTT
TRBJ1-6	TRBV5-1	NA	TRBD1	CASSSTGQGAIVPLHF	TGCGCCAGCAGCTCGACTGGACAGGGGGCTATCGTACCCCTCCACTTT
TRBJ2-3	TRBV6-1	NA	NA	CASSEFPGVDTQYF	TGTGCCAGCAGTGAATTCCCAGGGGTGGATACGCAGTATTTT
TRBJ1-5	TRBV28	NA	NA	CASRTDRSSNQPQHF	TGTGCCAGCAGGACCGACAGGAGTAGCAATCAGCCCCAGCATTTT
TRBJ2-5	TRBV24-1	NA	TRBD1	CATSDRGQGARETQYF	TGTGCCACCAGTGATCGCGGACAGGGGGCTAGGGAGACCCAGTACTTC
TRBJ1-5	TRBV19	once	TRBD1	CARKSDREGQPQHF	TGTGCCAGAAAATCTGACAGGGAAGGCCAGCCCCAGCATTTT
TRBJ1-4	TRBV5-4	NA	NA	CASSRDGATNEKLFF	TGTGCCAGCAGCCGCGACGGGGCAACTAATGAAAAACTGTTTTTT
TRBJ2-1	TRBV5-1	NA	TRBD1	CASSLVETGGSSGAYNEQFF	TGCGCCAGCAGCTTGGTTGAGACAGGGGGCTCTTCGGGGGCCTACAATGAGCAGTTCTTC
TRBJ1-2	TRBV18	NA	NA	CASSPARSIDGYTF	TGTGCCAGCTCACCAGCTCGGTCCATAGATGGCTACACCTTC
TRBJ2-2	TRBV11-2	few	TRBD1	CASSLVAGTGVAGELFF	TGTGCCAGCAGCTTAGTCGCCGGGACAGGGGTTGCCGGGGAGCTGTTTTTT
TRBJ1-5	TRBV7-2	NA	NA	CASSYNRAGPQHF	TGTGCCAGCAGTTATAACAGGGCGGGGCCCCAGCATTTT
TRBJ2-2	TRBV5-1	NA	NA	CASTIEGDTGELFF	TGCGCCAGCACCATTGAGGGGGACACCGGGGAGCTGTTTTTT
TRBJ2-3	TRBV19	once	TRBD2	CASSIKGRDGTDTQYF	TGTGCCAGTAGTATAAAGGGGAGGGATGGCACAGATACGCAGTATTTT
TRBJ2-7	TRBV5-6	NA	TRBD1	CASSLEGQASYEQYF	TGTGCCAGCAGCTTGGAGGGACAGGCTTCCTACGAGCAGTACTTC
TRBJ2-3	TRBV28	NA	TRBD1	CASRPRGDRAADTQYF	TGTGCCAGCAGACCCCGGGGGGACAGGGCCGCAGATACGCAGTATTTT
TRBJ1-1	TRBV20-1	NA	NA	CSASGSMGTFF	TGCAGTGCTTCAGGGTCGATGGGGACTTTCTTT
TRBJ1-3	TRBV2	once	NA	CASSEEGYSGNTIYF	TGTGCCAGCAGTGAAGAGGGGTACTCTGGAAACACCATATATTTT
TRBJ2-7	TRBV7-2	NA	NA	CASSTRRGAKYEQYF	TGTGCCAGCAGCACCCGCAGGGGTGCGAAATACGAGCAGTACTTC
TRBJ1-6	TRBV7-2	NA	NA	CASSLDQITNSPLHF	TGTGCCAGCAGCTTAGATCAGATAACAAATTCACCCCTCCACTTT
TRBJ2-7	TRBV5-6	NA	TRBD1	CASSAGTAPSYEQYF	TGTGCCAGCAGCGCCGGGACAGCCCCCTCCTACGAGCAGTACTTC
TRBJ2-7	TRBV6-2/TRBV6-3	NA	NA	CASSSDRTLDEQYF	TGTGCCAGCAGTTCAGACAGGACCTTGGACGAGCAGTACTTC
TRBJ1-2	TRBV30	NA	TRBD1	CAWLTLTGARGYTF	TGTGCCTGGCTTACTTTGACAGGGGCAAGAGGCTACACCTTC
TRBJ1-3	TRBV7-9	NA	TRBD1	CASSRTGGRGGNTIYF	TGTGCCAGCAGCCGAACAGGGGGGCGCGGTGGAAACACCATATATTTT
TRBJ1-3	TRBV5-1	NA	TRBD1	CARLPMTGLPGNTIYF	TGCGCCAGACTACCTATGACAGGGCTTCCTGGAAACACCATATATTTT
TRBJ1-1	TRBV20-1	NA	NA	CSASRSPGWKGYTQTEAFF	TGCAGTGCTAGTCGATCCCCAGGGTGGAAAGGTTATACCCAGACTGAAGCTTTCTTT
TRBJ2-7	TRBV27	NA	NA	CASRRLGSSYEQYF	TGTGCCAGCAGAAGATTGGGGAGCTCCTACGAGCAGTACTTC
TRBJ1-1	TRBV10-3	NA	TRBD1	CAISDFRAGGDVTEAFF	TGTGCCATCAGTGATTTTAGGGCAGGGGGCGATGTCACTGAAGCTTTCTTT
TRBJ2-1	TRBV6-4	NA	NA	CASSAEEGSNEQFF	TGTGCCAGCAGTGCGGAGGAGGGTAGCAATGAGCAGTTCTTC
TRBJ2-3	TRBV18	once	TRBD2	CASSPPSAGATDTQYF	TGTGCCAGCTCACCACCGTCAGCGGGGGCCACAGATACGCAGTATTTT
TRBJ1-1	TRBV9	NA	NA	CASSVAGEGGTEAFF	TGTGCCAGCAGCGTAGCGGGGGAGGGTGGGACTGAAGCTTTCTTT
TRBJ1-5	TRBV9	NA	NA	CASSLGGGQPQHF	TGTGCCAGCAGTCTGGGGGGGGGCCAGCCCCAGCATTTT
TRBJ1-2	TRBV10-3	NA	NA	CAISESEGIYGYTF	TGTGCCATCAGTGAGTCGGAGGGGATCTATGGCTACACCTTC
TRBJ2-3	TRBV13	NA	NA	CASSLGLAPDTQYF	TGTGCCAGCAGCTTAGGACTAGCCCCAGATACGCAGTATTTT
TRBJ2-7	TRBV19	NA	NA	CASSIAGSPYEQYF	TGTGCCAGTAGTATAGCAGGTTCCCCCTACGAGCAGTACTTC
TRBJ2-3	TRBV5-4	NA	TRBD2	CASSKGTSGGTDTQYF	TGTGCCAGCAGCAAGGGGACTAGCGGGGGGACAGATACGCAGTATTTT
TRBJ2-6	TRBV28	NA	NA	CASSLVGVGANVLTF	TGTGCCAGCAGTTTGGTCGGGGTTGGGGCCAACGTCCTGACTTTC
TRBJ1-5	TRBV5-5	NA	NA	CASSLGGGARQPQHF	TGTGCCAGCAGCTTGGGAGGGGGGGCGAGGCAGCCCCAGCATTTT
TRBJ2-3	TRBV5-1	NA	TRBD1	CASSFGQGAETQYF	TGCGCCAGCAGCTTTGGGCAGGGGGCTGAAACGCAGTATTTT
TRBJ2-3	TRBV7-9	NA	TRBD2	CASSQVPGGTDTQYF	TGTGCCAGCAGCCAAGTCCCGGGGGGTACAGATACGCAGTATTTT